Presented here are 15 T cell receptor beta chains from one specimen sequenced in a study of vaccination and CD4 T cells after COVID-19 (dated by TCRdb to between 2021 and 2022). The library came from PCR. The instrument was an Illumina iSeq 100. TCR sequencing of DNA from cultured CD4+ T cells used the Oncomine TCR Beta short-read assay at the Johns Hopkins FTIC core. TCRdb took the public reads, trimmed them with fastp at Q25, ran MiXCR for clone calling and kept in-frame beta chains. Identical CDR3 protein sequences are pooled into one entry, listed with their most common genes and DNA. This sample lists about 24,000 distinct CDR3 sequences; under 55% were detected once. The ten most abundant clones make up around 4% of the sample. Which antigens these TCRs recognize remains unknown. The sample's time point label, in plain terms: late sampling 161 to 241 days after vaccination in three convalescent patients. The treatment or condition label on this specimen signifies: roughly 10-day PBMC culture with coronavirus spike peptide pools or control peptides (ViraFEST assay).

The sample consisted of CD4+ T cells from blood, cultured in vitro, taken about 7 months after SARS-CoV-2 vaccination. These receptors were collected from a human donor who had recovered from COVID-19.

The gene calls are TRBV5-1 and TRBJ2-1; D is unresolved. The CDR3 is 16 residues long. Trimming took off 0 bases at V and 0 bases at J, with 10 bases between the two ends. CDR1 and CDR2 from the germline V gene are SGHRS and YFSETQ. CDR3 DNA: TGCGCCAGCAGCTTGGATCAGGTTAGCTCCTACAATGAGCAGTTCTTC. Translating it yields CASSLDQVSSYNEQFF.

The chain recombines TRBV11-2 with TRBJ2-3; no firm D call. V dropped 5 bases and J dropped 6 bases, with 15 bases sitting between them. There are 14 residues in the CDR3. Germline V gene data show CDR1 as SGHAT and CDR2 as FQNNGV. The CDR3 coding sequence is TGTGCCAGCAGCCTTAGCAGGATAGGCGATACGCAGTATTTT. Translating gives CASSLSRIGDTQYF.

V is TRBV6-6 and J is TRBJ1-6; D gene uncertain. V shed 2 bases and J shed 5 bases, with 4 bases lying between them. Germline V gene data show CDR1 as MNHNY and CDR2 as SVGAGI (reference sequence). The CDR3 covers 13 residues. DNA of the CDR3: TGTGCCAGCAGTTACGCAGATAATTCACCCCTCCACTTT. Encoded protein: CASSYADNSPLHF.

The chain recombines TRBV27 with TRBJ1-2; D may be TRBD1 (5 bases). CDR1 is MNHEY and CDR2 is SMNVEV in the germline V gene (reference sequence). The CDR3 is made up of 12 amino acids. Deletions cut 8 bases from V and 7 bases from J, with 14 bases between. The CDR3 here is CASGSGVSGYTF. CDR3 coding DNA: TGTGCCAGCGGGTCGGGGGTTAGTGGCTACACCTTC.

This clonotype came up a few times. The chain employs TRBV20-1 and TRBJ2-5, with D maybe TRBD2 (6 bases). Trimming left V 3 bases short and J 5 bases short, with 16 bases between. This CDR3 has 14 residues. Germline V lookup: CDR1 DFQATT, CDR2 SNEGSKA (reference sequence). The CDR3 sequence: CSASDGSRWETQYF. The CDR3 nucleotides are TGCAGTGCTAGTGACGGGAGTAGGTGGGAGACCCAGTACTTC.

This rearrangement joins TRBV7-9 to TRBJ2-5, with a tentative D call TRBD2 (5 bases). Per germline, CDR1 SEHNR and CDR2 FQNEAQ (reference sequence). Trimming removed 2 bases at V and 5 bases at J, with 12 bases between. CDR3 length equals 14 residues. The CDR3 sequence is CASSLFVGGETQYF. The CDR3 DNA reads TGTGCCAGCAGCTTATTCGTGGGCGGGGAGACCCAGTACTTC.

The chain recombines TRBV10-3 with TRBJ1-1; 10 nucleotides line up with TRBD1. CDR3 size: 14 residues. V lost 6 bases and J lost 2; bases outside the gene matches: 3. The germline V gene encodes CDR1 ENHRY and CDR2 SYGVKD. The CDR3 region is CAISRQGANTEAFF. The CDR3 region has the DNA TGTGCCATCAGCAGACAGGGGGCCAACACTGAAGCTTTCTTT.

There are a few counts of this clonotype. V is TRBV5-4 and J is TRBJ2-3; no reliable D call. V was pared by 4 bases and J by 7 bases, with 7 bases between. CDR1 and CDR2 (germline): SGHNT, YYREEE (reference sequence). The CDR3 spans 11 residues. The CDR3 region has the DNA TGTGCCAGCAGCGGGATGAATACGCAGTATTTT. This sequence encodes CASSGMNTQYF.

This rearrangement joins TRBV7-8 to TRBJ1-5; 10 bases fit TRBD1. V was clipped by 2 bases and J by 9 bases; unmatched bases: 7. The CDR3 runs to 15 residues. CDR1 is SGHVS and CDR2 is FQNEAQ in the germline V gene. This chain's CDR3 is CASSLLGQGIAPQHF. CDR3 DNA sequence: TGTGCCAGCAGCTTATTGGGACAGGGGATCGCGCCCCAGCATTTT.

The rearrangement links TRBV6-1 to TRBJ1-2; D may be TRBD1 (5 bases). The CDR3 runs 14 residues. V was clipped by 2 bases and J by 4 bases, with 11 bases between them. Germline V gene sequence: CDR1 MNHNS, CDR2 SASEGT. The CDR3 loop is CASSEIGGGYGYTF. The CDR3 bases are TGTGCCAGCAGTGAAATCGGCGGGGGCTATGGCTACACCTTC.

The chain uses TRBV6-5 and TRBJ1-5; D unclear. The CDR3 contains 13 residues. V lost 4 bases and J 0 bases, leaving 4 bases between the germline ends. Germline assignment: CDR1 MNHEY and CDR2 SVGAGI. For the CDR3, the DNA is TGTGCCAGCAGTTCGGGTAGCAATCAGCCCCAGCATTTT. Amino acids: CASSSGSNQPQHF.

This clonotype showed up just a few times. The chain has TRBV7-8 and TRBJ2-3; D gene ambiguous. Germline V lookup: CDR1 SGHVS, CDR2 FQNEAQ. Deletions cut 5 bases from V and 0 bases from J, with 9 bases between. The CDR3 covers 14 residues. This CDR3 reads CASSRLTSTDTQYF. As DNA, the CDR3 is TGTGCCAGCAGCCGTCTCACTAGCACAGATACGCAGTATTTT.

This chain joins TRBV28 and TRBJ2-7; D possibly corresponds to TRBD1 (6 bases). Trimming left V 7 bases short and J 0 bases short, with 19 bases between. Germline V gives CDR1 MDHEN, CDR2 SYDVKM. The CDR3 contains 16 residues. CDR3 protein: CASTPAGAGASYEQYF. The CDR3 nucleotides are TGTGCCAGCACCCCCGCAGGGGCCGGGGCCTCCTACGAGCAGTACTTC.

This chain uses TRBV27 with TRBJ1-1; D is undetermined. Trimming left V 2 bases short and J 0 bases short, with 7 bases between. Germline V gene lookup returns CDR1 MNHEY and CDR2 SMNVEV (reference sequence). The CDR3 has 14 amino acids. The CDR3 DNA reads as TGTGCCAGCAGTTTAACAGCTCTGAACACTGAAGCTTTCTTT. It encodes CASSLTALNTEAFF.

This clonotype was counted between two and nine times. V is TRBV20-1 and J is TRBJ2-3, with D possibly TRBD1 on 6 matching bases. CDR3 size: 17 residues. Germline CDR1 reads DFQATT; CDR2 reads SNEGSKA (reference sequence). The V end was cut by 0 bases, the J end by 1 base, with 17 bases between. For the CDR3, the DNA is TGCAGTGCTAGAGACCCGGGTCAGGGGCTCGGCACAGATACGCAGTATTTT. This codes for CSARDPGQGLGTDTQYF.